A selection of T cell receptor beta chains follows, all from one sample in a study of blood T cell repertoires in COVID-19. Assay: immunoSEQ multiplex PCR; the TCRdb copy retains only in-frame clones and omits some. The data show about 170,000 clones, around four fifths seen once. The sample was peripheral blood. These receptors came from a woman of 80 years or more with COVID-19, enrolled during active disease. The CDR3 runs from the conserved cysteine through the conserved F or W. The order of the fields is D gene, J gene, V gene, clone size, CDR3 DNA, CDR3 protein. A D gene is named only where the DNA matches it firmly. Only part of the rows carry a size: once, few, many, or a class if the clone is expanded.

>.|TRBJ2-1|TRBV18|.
TGTGCCAGCTCAGCGACAGGCTCCTACAATGAGCAGTTCTTC
CASSATGSYNEQFF
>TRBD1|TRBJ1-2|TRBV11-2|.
TGTGCCAGCAGCTTCAGACAGGGGGTGTATGGCTACACCTTC
CASSFRQGVYGYTF
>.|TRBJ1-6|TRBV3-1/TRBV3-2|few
TGTGCCAGCAGCCCGGACAGAGGAAATTCACCCCTCCACTTT
CASSPDRGNSPLHF
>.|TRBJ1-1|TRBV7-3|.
TGTGCCAGCAGCTTATTTCCAGGGAACACAGAAGCTTTCTTT
CASSLFPGNTEAFF
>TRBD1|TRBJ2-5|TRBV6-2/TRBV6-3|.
TGTGCCAGCAGCCGACGACAGGGGGCCGTCCAAGAGACCCAGTACTTC
CASSRRQGAVQETQYF
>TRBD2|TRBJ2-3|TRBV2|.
TGTGCCAGCAGTGGAGTAGCGGGAGATCGGGATACGCAGTATTTT
CASSGVAGDRDTQYF
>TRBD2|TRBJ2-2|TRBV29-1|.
TGCAGCGTCCGGACTAGCGGGAGAGGTAGCGGGGAGCTGTTTTTT
CSVRTSGRGSGELFF
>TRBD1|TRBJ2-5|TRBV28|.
TGTGCCATCAACAGGGGCCGGCATCAAGAGACCCAGTACTTC
CAINRGRHQETQYF
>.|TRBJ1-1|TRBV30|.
TGTGCCTGGAGTACAGGGTTATTCTACACTGAAGCTTTCTTT
CAWSTGLFYTEAFF
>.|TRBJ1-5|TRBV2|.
TGTGCCAGCAGTAGACAGAAGGGTAGCAATCAGCCCCAGCATTTT
CASSRQKGSNQPQHF
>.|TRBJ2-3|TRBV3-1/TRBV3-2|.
TGTGCCAGCAGCCCCTCGGCGGGATATGATACGCAGTATTTT
CASSPSAGYDTQYF
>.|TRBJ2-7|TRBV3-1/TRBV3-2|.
TGTGCCAGCAGCCAAATCCCTAGCCGGTGGTACGAGCAGTACTTC
CASSQIPSRWYEQYF
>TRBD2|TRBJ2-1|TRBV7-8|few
TGTGCCAGCAGCCTGACTAGCGGGGGGGCGCAGTACAATGAGCAGTTCTTC
CASSLTSGGAQYNEQFF
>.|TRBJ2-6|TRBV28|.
TGTGCCAGCAGCCGTGGGCACCCGTTTAACGTCCTGACTTTC
CASSRGHPFNVLTF
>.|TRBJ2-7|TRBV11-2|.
TGTGCCAGCAGCTTCCGGGGTGGTGCAGTGCGCTCCTACGAGCAGTACTTC
CASSFRGGAVRSYEQYF
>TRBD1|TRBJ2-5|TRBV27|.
TGTGCCAGCAGTACCTGGGACAGCCACCAGTACTTC
CASSTWDSHQYF
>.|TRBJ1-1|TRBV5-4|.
TGTGCCAGCAGCTTACCAGGATTTAGGACTGAAGCTTTCTTT
CASSLPGFRTEAFF
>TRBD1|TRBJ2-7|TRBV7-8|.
TGTGCCAGCAGCTTGGGACAGGTGGCCCCTACGGGGCAGTACTTC
CASSLGQVAPTGQYF
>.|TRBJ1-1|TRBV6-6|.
TGTGCCAGCAGTTACTCTTCAGGGTTCACTGAAGCTTTCTTT
CASSYSSGFTEAFF
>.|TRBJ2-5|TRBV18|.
TGTGCCAGCTCACCACTAAGCAGGCCACAAGAGACCCAGTACTTC
CASSPLSRPQETQYF
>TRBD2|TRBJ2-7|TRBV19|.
TGTGCCAGTAGTGCCCCACTAGCGGGAGGGCCAGGCGAGCAGTACTTC
CASSAPLAGGPGEQYF
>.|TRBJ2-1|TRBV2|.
TGTGCCAGTTCGAAAGGGAGTGAGCAGTTCTTC
CASSKGSEQFF
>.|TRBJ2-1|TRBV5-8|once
TGTGCCAGCAGGCAGGGTGGCAATGAGCAGTTCTTC
CASRQGGNEQFF
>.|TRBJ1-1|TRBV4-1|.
TGCGCCAGCAGTTCTTACCAGGGGCCAAACACTGAAGCTTTCTTT
CASSSYQGPNTEAFF
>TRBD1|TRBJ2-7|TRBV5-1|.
TGCGCCAGCAGCAAGAAAACAGGGGGCAAGGACGAGCAGTACTTC
CASSKKTGGKDEQYF
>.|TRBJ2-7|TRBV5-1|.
TGCGCCAGCAGCTTAGTGACTGTATCCTACGAGCAGTACTTC
CASSLVTVSYEQYF
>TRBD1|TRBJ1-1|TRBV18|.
TGTGCCAGCTCACGACAGGGTTCAGACACTGAAGCTTTCTTT
CASSRQGSDTEAFF
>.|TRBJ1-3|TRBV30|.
TGTGCCTGGAGTAGACCGGGGGGTTTTATGTCTGGAAACACCATATATTTT
CAWSRPGGFMSGNTIYF
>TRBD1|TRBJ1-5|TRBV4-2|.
TGTGCCAGCAGCCAAGTGTCGACAGGGCAGAATGGGCGCAATCAGCCCCAGCATTTT
CASSQVSTGQNGRNQPQHF
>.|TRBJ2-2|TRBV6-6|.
TGTGCCAGCAGTACCTCCGGGATCGCCAGGGGGGAGCTGTTTTTT
CASSTSGIARGELFF
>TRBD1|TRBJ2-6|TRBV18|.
TGTGCCAGCTCACCACTGGGACAGGGCGGTTCTGGGGCCAACGTCCTGACTTTC
CASSPLGQGGSGANVLTF
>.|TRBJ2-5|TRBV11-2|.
TGTGCCAGCAGCTCCCCAAGACTAGGCCGTGACCAGTACTTC
CASSSPRLGRDQYF
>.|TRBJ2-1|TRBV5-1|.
TGCGCCAGCAGCCGAGAACTTAGCTCCTACAATGAGCAGTTCTTC
CASSRELSSYNEQFF
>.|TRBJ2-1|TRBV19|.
TGTGCAGCGAGCTCCTACAATGAGCAGTTCTTC
CAASSYNEQFF
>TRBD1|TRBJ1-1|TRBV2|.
TGTGCCAGCAGTCCTGACAGGGACCGAGAAGCTTTCTTT
CASSPDRDREAFF
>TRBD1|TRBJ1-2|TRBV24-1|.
TGTGCCACCAGTGATCCGGCAGGGGGCCGCTATGGCTACACCTTC
CATSDPAGGRYGYTF
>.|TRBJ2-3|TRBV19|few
TGTGCCAGTAGTATTGGCGGGAACACAGATACGCAGTATTTT
CASSIGGNTDTQYF
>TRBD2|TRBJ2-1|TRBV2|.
TGTGCCAGCAGCCAGGCTCTAGCGGGTTCCAATGAGCAGTTCTTC
CASSQALAGSNEQFF
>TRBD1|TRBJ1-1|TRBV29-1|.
TGCAGCGTTGCGGACAGGGCCACTGAAGCTTTCTTT
CSVADRATEAFF
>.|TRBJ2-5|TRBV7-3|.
TGTGCCAGCAGCCGCGGATCTCAAGAGACCCAGTACTTC
CASSRGSQETQYF
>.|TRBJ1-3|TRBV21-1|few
TGTGCCAGCACCTCCCTAGGGCAGGGGGCAGACACCATATATTTT
CASTSLGQGADTIYF
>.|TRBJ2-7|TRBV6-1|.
TGTGCCAGCAGTGAAGCGAGGTTCTCCTACGAGCAGTACTTC
CASSEARFSYEQYF
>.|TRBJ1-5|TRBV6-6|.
TGTGCCAGCAGTTACTCGAGTAATCAGCCCCAGCATTTT
CASSYSSNQPQHF
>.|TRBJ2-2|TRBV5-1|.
TGCGCCAGCAGCTTCATCGGGGAGCTGTTTTTT
CASSFIGELFF
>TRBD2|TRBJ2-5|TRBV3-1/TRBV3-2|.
TGTGCCAGCAGCTGGGGAGGGGAGACCCAGTACTTC
CASSWGGETQYF
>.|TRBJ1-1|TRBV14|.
TGTGCCAGCAGCCAAGAGGGGCCTCTTCCTTACACTGAAGCTTTCTTT
CASSQEGPLPYTEAFF
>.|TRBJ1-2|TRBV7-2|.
TGTGCCAGCACCTATGGGGGGGCGAACTATGGCTACACCTTC
CASTYGGANYGYTF
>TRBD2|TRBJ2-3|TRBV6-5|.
TGTGCCAGCAGTCTTAGCGGGGGGAATTCAGATACGCAGTATTTT
CASSLSGGNSDTQYF
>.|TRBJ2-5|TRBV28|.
TGTGCCAGCAGTCCGCCGAAGCCCGAGACCCAGTACTTC
CASSPPKPETQYF
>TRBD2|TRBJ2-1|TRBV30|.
TGTGCCTGGAGTGGGCTAGCGGGAGAGAAGAGGACCCACAATGAGCAGTTCTTC
CAWSGLAGEKRTHNEQFF
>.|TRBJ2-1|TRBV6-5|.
TGTGCCAGCAAGGAGACTATTTACAATGAGCAGTTCTTC
CASKETIYNEQFF
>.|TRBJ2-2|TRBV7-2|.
TGTGCCAGCAGCGCGGGACTCCTCACCGGGGAGCTGTTTTTT
CASSAGLLTGELFF
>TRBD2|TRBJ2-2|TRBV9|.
TGTGCCAGCAGCCCCCGACCTCTAGCGGGGGGGACCGGGGAGCTGTTTTTT
CASSPRPLAGGTGELFF
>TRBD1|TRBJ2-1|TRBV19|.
TGTGCCAGTAGTATACAGGGGGCTACTAGCTACAATGAGCAGTTCTTC
CASSIQGATSYNEQFF
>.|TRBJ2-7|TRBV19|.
TGTGCCAGTAGTATGTGGGCGGGACAGCGCTACGAGCAGTACTTC
CASSMWAGQRYEQYF
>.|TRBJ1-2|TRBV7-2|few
TGTGCCAGCAGCTTAGGACAGGTTAACTATGGCTACACCTTC
CASSLGQVNYGYTF
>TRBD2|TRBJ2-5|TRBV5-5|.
TGTGCCAGCAGCGGGGTTCCGGGGGGGCAAGAGACCCAGTACTTC
CASSGVPGGQETQYF
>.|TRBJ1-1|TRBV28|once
TGTGCCAGCAGTTTAGGTGGGGGGTATGGGAACACTGAAGCTTTCTTT
CASSLGGGYGNTEAFF